Reported below is one TCR beta chain. Its target is not known. This table comes from immunoSEQ multiplex PCR, and its TCRdb copy is limited to in-frame clones, with some not included. The data contain some 13,000 clones, 55% to 75% of them singletons. The CDR3 totals 12 residues. V lost 4 bases, J lost 1 base, and 4 bases lay in between. In germline, CDR1 is MDHEN, CDR2 SYDVKM. This entry comes from a study of chemoradiotherapy in HPV16-positive cancers. Background on the study: Candidate HPV-specific T-cell clones and common TCR motifs came from functional assays in a couple of HPV16-positive patients. Study findings and constraints: Non-HPV-specific T cells did not expand in tumors during treatment, whereas candidate HPV-specific clones and E7-related motifs did. Better recurrence-free survival went with HPV-responsive T-cell expansion in HPV16-positive patients.

Repertoires were sampled repeatedly during chemoradiotherapy. The source of this sequence is a human donor with HPV-associated anogenital cancer. The genes are TRBV28 and TRBJ1-1, with unresolved D. Specimen collection occurred from a patient who underwent chemoradiotherapy. As DNA, the CDR3 is TGTGCCAGCAGTTCATCGAACACTGAAGCTTTCTTT. It translates to CASSSSNTEAFF.